A single sample is the source of the 17 T cell receptor beta chains below, sequenced in a study of CD8 T cells in Susac syndrome. Reverse transcription of roughly 0.45 to 1 ug RNA was performed with random hexamers. From the immunoSEQ multiplex PCR reads, TCRdb called clonotypes with MiXCR, one entry per CDR3 protein. The repertoire holds 120,000 or so distinct CDR3 sequences, with 90% to 95% as singletons. The sequenced sample was CD4+ T cells from PBMCs. The receptors were gathered from a human donor with multiple sclerosis.

J is TRBJ2-7 and V is TRBV5-1, with TRBD1 as a possible D gene (5 bases). Trimming removed 7 bases at V and 2 bases at J, with 16 bases between. Per germline, CDR1 SGHRS and CDR2 YFSETQ. This CDR3 region has 14 residues. As DNA, the CDR3 is TGCGCCAGCTCAAAGGGGCGGCTAACCTACGAGCAGTACTTC. Its protein is CASSKGRLTYEQYF.

The V gene is TRBV27, the J gene TRBJ1-5; no clear D. The CDR3 has 16 residues. Per germline, CDR1 MNHEY and CDR2 SMNVEV (reference sequence). Trimming pared 0 bases from V and 2 bases from J, leaving 11 bases between. The CDR3: CASSLSPGGRNQPQHF. The CDR3 DNA reads TGTGCCAGCAGTTTATCCCCGGGAGGTCGCAATCAGCCCCAGCATTTT.

The chain is built from TRBV7-2 and TRBJ2-1; D unclear. The CDR3 has 16 amino acids. CDR1 and CDR2 (germline): SGHTA, FQGNSA. The V gene lost 5 bases and the J gene lost 4 bases, with 18 bases spanning the gap. DNA for the CDR3: TGTGCCAGCAGCCCAAGCTACCTCGAGGTATACAATGAGCAGTTCTTC. Translating gives CASSPSYLEVYNEQFF.

The chain carries TRBV30 and TRBJ2-1; 10 bases agree with TRBD2. J lost 8 bases, V lost 4 bases, and 2 bases had no gene match. The CDR3 contains 12 residues. Germline loops: CDR1 GTSNPN, CDR2 SVGIG (reference sequence). CDR3 loop: CAWTSGSHEQFF. CDR3 nucleotides: TGTGCCTGGACTAGCGGGAGCCATGAGCAGTTCTTC.

The V gene is TRBV6-2 or TRBV6-3, the J gene TRBJ2-1, with 9 bases lining up with TRBD2. Germline V gene data show CDR1 as MNHEY and CDR2 as SVGEGT. V trimming: 7 bases; J trimming: 5 bases; junction bases outside the gene matches: 12. There are 16 residues in the CDR3. The CDR3 loop reads CASTPAKRGAHNEQFF. The CDR3 DNA follows: TGTGCCAGCACCCCTGCCAAGCGGGGGGCCCACAATGAGCAGTTCTTC.

V gene TRBV2 combines with J gene TRBJ1-5; D unresolved. The V gene's germline CDR1 is SNHLY and CDR2 FYNNEI. Trimming cost V 7 bases and J 3 bases, with 10 bases left between them. The CDR3 length is 13 residues. CDR3 loop: CASTPEVNQPQHF. DNA for the CDR3: TGTGCCAGCACTCCAGAAGTCAATCAGCCCCAGCATTTT.

V gene TRBV5-1 combines with J gene TRBJ2-5; D assignment may be TRBD1 or TRBD2 (5 bases each). Per the germline V gene, CDR1 is SGHRS and CDR2 is YFSETQ. The V end was cut by 0 bases, the J end by 5 bases, with 14 bases between. CDR3 length: 15 amino acids. The CDR3 DNA reads TGCGCCAGCAGCTTGGAGCTCGGCAGGGAGGAGACCCAGTACTTC. It translates to CASSLELGREETQYF.

The chain recombines TRBV5-6 with TRBJ2-1; D not certain. The germline CDR1 and CDR2 sequences are SGHDT and YYEEEE. CDR3 length equals 15 residues. V lost 1 base to trimming and J lost 0 bases, with 8 bases between them. CDR3 in amino acids: CASSLPAPSYNEQFF. The DNA of the CDR3 is TGTGCCAGCAGCTTGCCAGCACCCTCCTACAATGAGCAGTTCTTC.

The chain combines TRBV3-1 with TRBJ2-5; D is unclear. The germline CDR1 and CDR2 sequences are LGHDT and YNNKEL (reference sequence). V was shortened by 4 bases and J by 5 bases, with 8 bases between the two germline ends. The CDR3 is 12 amino acids. Here the CDR3 reads CASSLQLETQYF. In DNA form, the CDR3 reads TGTGCCAGCAGCCTCCAACTGGAGACCCAGTACTTC.

The chain couples TRBV6-4 to TRBJ1-2; D is uncertain. Germline assignment: CDR1 MRHNA and CDR2 SNTAGT. There are 9 residues in the CDR3. The V and J ends lost 11 bases and 8 bases respectively, with 9 bases between them. CDR3 amino acids: CAPLGGYTF. CDR3 DNA sequence: TGTGCCCCTTTGGGAGGCTACACCTTC.

The chain has TRBV5-4 and TRBJ2-1; 9 bases line up with TRBD2. The CDR3 spans 16 residues. Germline V gene data show CDR1 as SGHNT and CDR2 as YYREEE (reference sequence). Losses at the gene ends were 0 bases for V and 1 base for J; bases not matched to a gene: 2. CDR3 DNA: TGTGCCAGCAGCTTGGTTAGCGGGGGATCCTACAATGAGCAGTTCTTC. Translating it yields CASSLVSGGSYNEQFF.

The chain has TRBV14 and TRBJ2-3; D may correspond to TRBD1 or TRBD2 (5 bases each). Trimming took 5 bases from V and 3 from J, leaving 21 bases between them. The CDR3 loop spans 17 amino acids. Germline assignment: CDR1 SGHDN and CDR2 FVKESK. CDR3 DNA sequence: TGTGCCAGCAGCGGCCGGGGCGGTCCACCGGGGACAGATACGCAGTATTTT. Amino acids: CASSGRGGPPGTDTQYF.

The genes are TRBV27 and TRBJ2-1; 7 bases agree with TRBD1. V shed 4 bases and J 4 bases; nucleotides not matched to a gene: 7. CDR3 size: 15 residues. Germline V gene lookup returns CDR1 MNHEY and CDR2 SMNVEV (reference sequence). CDR3 sequence reads: CASSSSRGIYNEQFF. DNA for the CDR3: TGTGCCAGCAGTTCTAGCAGGGGGATTTACAATGAGCAGTTCTTC.

The DNA of the CDR3 is TGTGCCAGCTTTCAAACAACAGATACGCAGTATTTT. Residues: CASFQTTDTQYF. This chain joins TRBV18 and TRBJ2-3, with D unresolved. CDR1 KGHSH and CDR2 LQKENI come from the germline V gene. The V end was cut by 7 bases, the J end by 3 bases, with 8 bases between. The CDR3 sequence is 12 residues long.

The chain has TRBV6-2 or TRBV6-3 and TRBJ1-1; perhaps TRBD1 as D (6 bases). With 7 bases removed from V and 0 bases from J, the gap between germline ends came to 15 bases. The CDR3 is 15 amino acids. Germline V CDR1 and CDR2: MNHEY, SVGEGT. CDR3 DNA: TGTGCCAGCACCTCACAGGGTAGGATGAACACTGAAGCTTTCTTT. Protein: CASTSQGRMNTEAFF.

The rearrangement joins TRBV19 to TRBJ2-2, with 9 nucleotides matching TRBD2. The CDR3 runs 15 residues. The germline V gene has CDR1 LNHDA and CDR2 SQIVND (reference sequence). J was trimmed by 4 bases and V by 4 bases; bases with no gene match: 4. The CDR3 region has the DNA TGTGCCAGTAGTACCGTAGCGGGAGCCACCGGGGAGCTGTTTTTT. Residues: CASSTVAGATGELFF.

J is TRBJ2-7 and V is TRBV5-1; possibly TRBD2 for D (5 bases). Germline CDR1 SGHRS, CDR2 YFSETQ. The CDR3 sequence is 17 residues long. V shed 4 bases and J shed 2 bases, with 22 bases lying between them. The CDR3 coding sequence is TGCGCCAGCAGCCAAGGACTCCCACAGTCTTATGCCTACGAGCAGTACTTC. Its translation is CASSQGLPQSYAYEQYF.